These 18 T cell receptor beta chains were sequenced from one sample in a study of blood T cell dynamics during melanoma immunotherapy. As for time point: pre-treatment baseline. Clones were sequenced by immunoSEQ multiplex PCR, and TCRdb holds only the in-frame ones, with some missing. The sample holds 15,000 to 20,000 clones, roughly 84% seen once. The starting material was blood, obtained from a patient treated with checkpoint blockade. These receptors came from a human donor with melanoma.

This chain links TRBV18 with TRBJ1-2, with D uncertain. V lost 6 bases and J 3 bases, leaving 11 bases between the germline ends. Germline values: CDR1 KGHSH, CDR2 LQKENI. The CDR3 is 13 amino acids. The CDR3 loop reads CASSLQADYGYTF. The CDR3 DNA is TGTGCCAGCTCCCTCCAGGCGGACTATGGCTACACCTTC.

As concerns this clone: One end of the junction is discordant with germline, which a read error may explain. The chain has TRBV7-9 and TRBJ2-3, with 11 positions matching TRBD2. The V gene's germline CDR1 is SEHNR and CDR2 FQNEAQ (reference sequence). This CDR3 region has 19 residues. CDR3 amino acids: CASNLEGTVAGGPGDTQYF. The CDR3 nucleotides are TGTGCCAGCAACTTAGAAGGGACGGTAGCGGGAGGGCCGGGAGATACGCAGTATTTT. The whole variable domain, filled in from reference TRBV7-9 and TRBJ2-3, reads DTGVSQNPRHKITKRGQNVTFRCDPISEHNRLYWYRQTLGQGPEFLTYFQNEAQLEKSRLLSDRFSAERPKGSFSTLEIQRTEQGDSAMYLCASNLEGTVAGGPGDTQYFGPGTRLTVL.

This chain links TRBV4-1 with TRBJ1-6; D ambiguous. The CDR3 extends over 18 amino acids. Per the germline V gene, CDR1 is MGHRA and CDR2 is YSYEKL. V was shortened by 1 base and J by 0 bases, with 13 bases between the two germline ends. DNA for the CDR3: TGCGCCAGCAGCCAAGTACCCCCGCAAAGCTCCTATAATTCACCCCTCCACTTT. Its protein product is CASSQVPPQSSYNSPLHF.

The chain carries TRBV7-9 and TRBJ2-7, with a possible D match to TRBD2 (5 bases). The CDR3 totals 16 residues. Germline CDR1 and CDR2: SEHNR and FQNEAQ (reference sequence). The V and J ends lost 1 base and 7 bases respectively, with 20 bases between them. CDR3 sequence: CASSLVGGSVRKEQYF. For the CDR3, the DNA is TGTGCCAGCAGCTTAGTAGGTGGGAGCGTTCGTAAGGAGCAGTACTTC.

V gene TRBV6-5 combines with J gene TRBJ2-5; D call uncertain. CDR1 MNHEY and CDR2 SVGAGI come from the germline V gene. CDR3 length: 13 amino acids. V lost 7 bases, J lost 4 bases, and 13 bases lay in between. The CDR3 coding sequence is TGTGCCAGCACCAAAAAGTTTCGAGAGACCCAGTACTTC. This encodes CASTKKFRETQYF.

The DNA for the CDR3 is TGTGCCAGACGAGCGGGGGCTGGTTTTCAGCCCCAGCATTTT. Protein sequence: CARRAGAGFQPQHF. The V gene is TRBV6-4, the J gene TRBJ1-5, with TRBD1 as a possible D gene (6 bases). This CDR3 is 14 amino acids long. Germline V lookup: CDR1 MRHNA, CDR2 SNTAGT. With 9 bases removed from V and 6 bases from J, the gap between germline ends came to 18 bases.

J is TRBJ1-1 and V is TRBV4-1; D unresolved. Looked up from germline, CDR1 is MGHRA and CDR2 is YSYEKL. V shed 0 bases and J shed 7 bases, with 18 bases lying between them. The CDR3 spans 16 residues. The CDR3 loop reads CASSQEGTVVDYEAFF. In nucleotides, the CDR3 is TGCGCCAGCAGCCAAGAGGGAACAGTCGTCGACTATGAAGCTTTCTTT.

The V gene is TRBV11-3, the J gene TRBJ1-6; 7 nucleotides agree with TRBD1. The CDR3 is 15 residues long. The V gene end was trimmed by 5 bases and the J gene end by 7 bases; junction bases not matched to a gene: 8. Germline values: CDR1 SGHNT, CDR2 YENEEA. The CDR3 nucleotides are TGTGCCAGCAGCCTGACCGGGACAGCCAATTCACCCCTCCACTTT. It translates to CASSLTGTANSPLHF.

This chain joins TRBV20-1 and TRBJ2-5; D remains unclear. Between the trimmed V and J ends, which lost 0 bases and 5 bases, there was a span of 4 bases. CDR3 length equals 11 residues. Germline V gene data show CDR1 as DFQATT and CDR2 as SNEGSKA (reference sequence). The CDR3 DNA reads TGCAGTGCTAGAGATATGGAGACCCAGTACTTC. This codes for CSARDMETQYF.

The chain carries TRBV14 and TRBJ2-7; weak D call: TRBD1 (6 bases). The CDR3 is made up of 15 amino acids. Trimming left V 0 bases short and J 6 bases short, with 15 bases between. Germline CDR1 reads SGHDN; CDR2 reads FVKESK. Here the CDR3 reads CASSQDLNRVREQYF. CDR3 nucleotides: TGTGCCAGCAGCCAAGACCTAAACAGGGTTCGCGAGCAGTACTTC.

This rearrangement joins TRBV7-9 to TRBJ2-1, with 12 bases identical to TRBD2. V dropped 4 bases and J dropped 9; count of bases not matched to a gene: 4. Germline V gives CDR1 SEHNR, CDR2 FQNEAQ (reference sequence). The CDR3 covers 14 residues. The CDR3 loop reads CASSSGLAGSEQFF. DNA of the CDR3: TGTGCCAGCAGCTCAGGACTAGCGGGGTCTGAGCAGTTCTTC.

Here the CDR3 DNA reads TGTGCCAGTAGCATCCTGGGTACGCAGTATTTT. Amino acids: CASSILGTQYF. The chain is built from TRBV19 and TRBJ2-3, with D hard to call. Per germline, CDR1 LNHDA and CDR2 SQIVND (reference sequence). V dropped 6 bases and J dropped 8 bases, with 9 bases sitting between them. The length of the CDR3 is 11 residues.

As for this clone: The junction and the germline gene differ at one end; a read error may be behind it. The rearrangement uses TRBV10-3 and TRBJ2-3, with TRBD2 as a possible D gene (6 bases). This CDR3 spans 13 amino acids. Germline CDR1 reads ENHRY; CDR2 reads SYGVKD. In DNA, the CDR3 is TGTGCCTTCAGAGATTCTAGCGCAGATACGCAGTATTTT. Translating gives CAFRDSSADTQYF.

By share of the sample, this clone is medium-sized (0.01 to 0.1%). The chain recombines TRBV4-1 with TRBJ2-6; D remains unclear. Per germline, CDR1 MGHRA and CDR2 YSYEKL. V lost 0 bases to trimming and J lost 0 bases, with 9 bases between them. The CDR3 covers 17 residues. The CDR3 nucleotides are TGCGCCAGCAGCCAAGAACCTCTTCCCTCTGGGGCCAACGTCCTGACTTTC. This translates into CASSQEPLPSGANVLTF.

The J gene is TRBJ2-2, the V gene TRBV7-9; 9 bases agree with TRBD1. Germline V CDR1 and CDR2: SEHNR, FQNEAQ (reference sequence). The CDR3 has 15 amino acids. Trimming removed 4 bases from V and 7 bases from J; junction bases left unmatched: 7. CDR3 sequence: CASSSADRGNGELFF. DNA of the CDR3: TGTGCCAGCAGCTCAGCGGACAGGGGCAACGGGGAGCTGTTTTTT.

This clone showed up just a few times. The chain is built from TRBV19 and TRBJ1-2, with unresolved D. The CDR3 consists of 9 residues. The germline gives CDR1 LNHDA, CDR2 SQIVND (reference sequence). V dropped 8 bases and J dropped 7 bases, with 5 bases sitting between them. The CDR3, as DNA: TGTGCCAGTCAACGTGGCTACACCTTC. Protein sequence: CASQRGYTF.

The chain carries TRBV6-6 and TRBJ2-7, with D possibly matching TRBD1 (5 bases). The CDR3 spans 13 residues. V dropped 5 bases and J dropped 5 bases, with 13 bases sitting between them. Germline V gene lookup returns CDR1 MNHNY and CDR2 SVGAGI (reference sequence). CDR3: CASSIRQRDEQYF. DNA for the CDR3: TGTGCCAGCAGTATCCGACAGCGTGACGAGCAGTACTTC.

With regard to this clone: Distinct nucleotide sequences in the sample also encode this CDR3. The V gene is TRBV5-4, the J gene TRBJ1-2; TRBD1 aligns across 7 bases. Germline trimming cut 4 bases from V and 4 bases from J; bases unmatched to any gene: 4. Germline V CDR1 and CDR2: SGHNT, YYREEE (reference sequence). This CDR3 region has 13 residues. CDR3 sequence: CASSLRQGYGYTF. CDR3 bases: TGTGCCAGCAGCCTGAGACAGGGCTATGGCTACACCTTC.